The 10 T cell receptor beta chains below come from one sample, sequenced in a study of early T cells in non-severe SARS-CoV-2 infection. TCRdb re-analysed the 5' RACE reads in MiXCR, keeping a single row per CDR3 protein. The sample lists almost 85,000 distinct CDR3 sequences, around an eighth occurring once. Sample: whole blood. The receptors derive from an adult who was a healthcare worker with PCR-confirmed SARS-CoV-2 infection or an uninfected control (not recorded which).

This clonotype was observed a handful of times. The chain couples TRBV29-1 to TRBJ2-5, with D unresolved. The CDR3 sequence is 10 residues long. V lost 0 bases and J lost 5, with 1 base in between. Germline V CDR1 and CDR2: SQVTM, ANQGSEA. The CDR3 DNA reads TGCAGCGTTGAAGATGAGACCCAGTACTTC. Its translation: CSVEDETQYF. Supplemented by reference TRBV29-1 and TRBJ2-5, the full variable domain reads SAVISQKPSRDICQRGTSLTIQCQVDSQVTMMFWYRQQPGQSLTLIATANQGSEATYESGFVIDKFPISRPNLTFSTLTVSNMSPEDSSIYLCSVEDETQYFGPGTRLLVL.

This clonotype was seen at least ten times. The rearrangement uses TRBV6-1 and TRBJ2-2; TRBD1 matches at 8 bases. With V trimmed by 2 bases and J by 3 bases, 11 bases remained unmatched. Per the germline V gene, CDR1 is MNHNS and CDR2 is SASEGT. The CDR3 has 18 amino acids. The CDR3, as DNA: TGTGCCAGCAGTGAATTGGTCTGGACAGGGACCTACACCGGGGAGCTGTTTTTT. Amino acid sequence: CASSELVWTGTYTGELFF.

This clonotype occurred many times. The chain recombines TRBV7-6 with TRBJ2-7; 7 bases agree with TRBD2. Per germline, CDR1 SGHVS and CDR2 FNYEAQ. CDR3 length: 13 amino acids. The ends lost 3 bases at V and 6 bases at J; junction bases unmatched: 5. In nucleotides, the CDR3 is TGTGCCAGCAGCTTTGGGGGGGGAAGCGAGCAGTACTTC. As protein: CASSFGGGSEQYF.

This rearrangement joins TRBV5-3 to TRBJ2-3; D is unresolved. TRBV5-3 is an ORF for which the function is uncertain. This CDR3 region has 12 residues. Between the trimmed V and J ends, which lost 4 bases and 1 base, there was a span of 4 bases. The CDR3 nucleotides read TGTGCCAGAAGCCCCTGCACAGATACGCAGTATTTT. As protein: CARSPCTDTQYF.

This clonotype was observed at least ten times. The V gene is TRBV19, the J gene TRBJ2-3; 8 bases agree with TRBD2. CDR3 length: 14 residues. The germline CDR1 and CDR2 sequences are LNHDA and SQIVND (reference sequence). V shed 5 bases and J 5 bases; nucleotides not matched to a gene: 6. This CDR3 is CASSPGLEGDTQYF. The CDR3 region has the DNA TGTGCCAGTAGTCCGGGACTAGAGGGAGATACGCAGTATTTT.

This rearrangement joins TRBV29-1 to TRBJ2-3, with D maybe TRBD2 (6 bases). The V end was cut by 7 bases, the J end by 3 bases, with 20 bases between. CDR1 is SQVTM, CDR2 ANQGSEA, per germline. The CDR3 totals 15 residues. CDR3 in DNA: TGCAGCGCCCCACCGACTAGACTGTTGACAGATACGCAGTATTTT. It specifies CSAPPTRLLTDTQYF.

In this sample, this clonotype turned up a few times. This chain connects TRBV7-9 to TRBJ2-1; 9 positions agree with TRBD2. This CDR3 spans 16 amino acids. With 2 bases clipped from V and 7 bases from J, the junction kept 9 bases outside the gene matches. Germline-derived CDR1 and CDR2 are SEHNR and FQNEAQ (reference sequence). In DNA form, the CDR3 reads TGTGCCAGCAGCTTATTCCAGGGACTAGCTGCGAATGAGCAGTTCTTC. Its protein product is CASSLFQGLAANEQFF.

The sample holds many counts of this clonotype. This sequence joins TRBV7-6 and TRBJ2-1; TRBD1 matches at 8 bases. The germline gives CDR1 SGHVS, CDR2 FNYEAQ. J gave up 8 bases and V 5 bases, and 2 bases lay outside the gene matches. The CDR3 extends over 12 amino acids. The chain's CDR3 is CASSLQGDEQFF. The CDR3 coding sequence is TGTGCCAGCAGCCTACAGGGGGATGAGCAGTTCTTC.

This clonotype was seen more than once but under ten times. The J gene is TRBJ2-1, the V gene TRBV11-3; 11 bases align to TRBD2. Germline assignment: CDR1 SGHNT and CDR2 YENEEA. The CDR3 consists of 16 residues. The trim removed 2 bases at V and 2 bases at J, leaving 2 bases unmatched. The CDR3 protein is CASSLRLAGTYNEQFF. The CDR3 DNA reads TGTGCCAGCAGCTTACGACTAGCGGGGACCTACAATGAGCAGTTCTTC.

This clonotype has a count of ten or more. The chain has TRBV2 and TRBJ2-7; D not resolved. CDR3 length: 15 amino acids. Trimming removed 4 bases from V and 0 bases from J, with 13 bases in between. Germline V lookup: CDR1 SNHLY, CDR2 FYNNEI. This chain's CDR3 is CASSVDGVPSYEQYF. The DNA of the CDR3 is TGTGCCAGCAGTGTCGATGGGGTTCCCTCCTACGAGCAGTACTTC.